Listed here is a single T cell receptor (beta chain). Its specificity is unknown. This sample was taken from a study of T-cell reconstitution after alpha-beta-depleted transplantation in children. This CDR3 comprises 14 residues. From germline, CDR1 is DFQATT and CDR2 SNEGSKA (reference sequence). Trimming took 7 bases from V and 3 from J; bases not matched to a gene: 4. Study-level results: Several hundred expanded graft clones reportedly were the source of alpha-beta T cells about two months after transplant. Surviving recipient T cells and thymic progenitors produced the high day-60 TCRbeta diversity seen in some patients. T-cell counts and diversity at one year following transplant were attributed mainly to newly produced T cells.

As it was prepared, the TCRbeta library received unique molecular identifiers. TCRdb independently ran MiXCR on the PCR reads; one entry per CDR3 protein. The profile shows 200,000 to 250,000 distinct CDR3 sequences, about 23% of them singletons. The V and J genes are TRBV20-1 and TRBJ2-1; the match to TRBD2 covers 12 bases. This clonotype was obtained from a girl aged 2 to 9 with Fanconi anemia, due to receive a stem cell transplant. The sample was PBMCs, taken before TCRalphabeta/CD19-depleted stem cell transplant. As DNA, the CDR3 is TGCAGTGACCCGACTAGCGGGGGCTACAATGAGCAGTTCTTC. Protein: CSDPTSGGYNEQFF.